This is a list of T cell receptor beta chains from one sample in a study of molecular identifiers for immune sequencing clone quantification. A single record per CDR3 protein comes from TCRdb applying MiXCR to the PCR reads. The table records under 650,000 distinct CDR3 sequences, 20% of them present only once. The sequencing input was naive CD8+ T cells from blood, with Jurkat cell RNA spiked in. The receptors stem from a human donor in good health. Some libraries in this study had Jurkat cell RNA spiked in. The conserved cysteine and the conserved F or W are not part of the CDR3 here. Each record gives: J gene, V gene, CDR3 protein.

>TRBJ1-1|TRBV5-6
ASSLEGGPLRTNTEAF
>TRBJ1-2|TRBV19
ASGTGTATSGYT
>TRBJ2-3|TRBV10-1
ARIILTHPFKNQSGTDTQY
>TRBJ2-7|TRBV27
ASSLWGLEYEQY
>TRBJ2-2|TRBV29-1
SVEWTSGRWAGELF
>TRBJ2-3|TRBV5-6
ASSSPGGDYDTQY
>TRBJ1-5|TRBV2
ASSDRFSNQPQH
>TRBJ1-1|TRBV4-1
ASSPRGRGGAEAF
>TRBJ2-1|TRBV6-2/TRBV6-3
ASSYSADTWEAGGPHEQF
>TRBJ2-4|TRBV19
ASSGRTGERRHVNIQY
>TRBJ2-7|TRBV29-1
SVEWARVQY
>TRBJ2-3|TRBV30
AWSVQGNTQY
>TRBJ2-7|TRBV20-1
SAREDYEQY
>TRBJ2-5|TRBV4-3
ASSRGLGGATQTQY
>TRBJ2-1|TRBV20-1
SAKRRLAGVEEQF
>TRBJ1-3|TRBV16
ASSPPGAYISGNTIY
>TRBJ2-2|TRBV19
ASSNGWTGPGELF
>TRBJ2-7|TRBV11-2
ASSTSTITSYEQY
>TRBJ2-2|TRBV13
ASSSPLAAWPGELF
>TRBJ1-2|TRBV7-9
ASSFGGAGYGYT
>TRBJ2-7|TRBV6-2/TRBV6-3
ASSYSAQGEQY
>TRBJ2-7|TRBV11-1
ASSLARGYPYEQY
>TRBJ2-1|TRBV29-1
SVVRQTYNEQF
>TRBJ2-1|TRBV18
ASSPRPIRNEQF
>TRBJ2-1|TRBV2
ASGTTDNEQF
>TRBJ2-3|TRBV9
ASSVTSGRTDTQY
>TRBJ2-3|TRBV24-1
ATSEDPGGDTQY
>TRBJ2-3|TRBV27
ASSSSIRRGQADTQY